This passage covers 23 T cell receptor beta chains from one sample sequenced in a study of T cell repertoires in aging, cancer and after chemotherapy. TCR beta rearrangements were amplified from peripheral blood genomic DNA. Multiplex touch-down PCR with TRB-A/B primers amplified rearranged V-D-J TRB sequences. TCRdb reprocessed the multiplex PCR reads with MiXCR, giving one entry per CDR3 protein. The top ten clones hold around 20% of a sample with some 3,500 distinct CDR3 sequences, about 22% of them seen once. The sequencing input was blood. These receptors all come from a human donor with a blood cancer.

By frequency in the sample, this clonotype is medium-sized. The chain is built from TRBV27 and TRBJ2-2; a weak D match, TRBD1 (5 bases). The CDR3 contains 15 residues. CDR1 is MNHEY, CDR2 SMNVEV, per germline (reference sequence). V was clipped by 2 bases and J by 5 bases, with 12 bases between them. Here the CDR3 reads CASSLTRAATGELFF. The CDR3 DNA sequence: TGTGCCAGCAGTTTAACCAGGGCTGCGACCGGGGAGCTGTTTTTT.

This clonotype was found once. J is TRBJ2-1 and V is TRBV28, with 12 bases lining up with TRBD2. CDR3 size: 15 residues. Germline trimming cut 4 bases from V and 6 bases from J; bases unmatched to any gene: 4. Germline V gives CDR1 MDHEN, CDR2 SYDVKM. CDR3 in amino acids: CASSWELAGGNEQFF. As DNA, the CDR3 is TGTGCCAGCAGTTGGGAACTAGCGGGGGGCAATGAGCAGTTCTTC.

The chain carries TRBV28 and TRBJ1-5, with D possibly matching TRBD1 (5 bases). CDR3 length: 14 amino acids. CDR1 is MDHEN and CDR2 is SYDVKM in the germline V gene. The germline V and J ends were trimmed by 3 bases and 4 bases, with 10 bases remaining between them. The CDR3 DNA reads as TGTGCCAGCAGTTTCCGGGACTGGAATCAGCCCCAGCATTTT. It codes for CASSFRDWNQPQHF.

The chain carries TRBV24-1 and TRBJ1-1; no firm D call. The V gene lost 1 base and the J gene lost 8 bases, with 4 bases spanning the gap. CDR1 and CDR2 (germline): KGHDR, SFDVKD. The CDR3 extends over 11 amino acids. The DNA of the CDR3 is TGTGCCACCAGTGATTTTGGGGAAGCTTTCTTT. Residues: CATSDFGEAFF.

The genes are TRBV7-2 and TRBJ2-3, with 14 bases fitting TRBD2. The CDR3 is made up of 20 amino acids. Germline CDR1 reads SGHTA; CDR2 reads FQGNSA. V gave up 5 bases and J gave up 1 base; unmatched junction bases: 14. Written as DNA, the CDR3 is TGTGCCAGCAGCCCAACCCGACTAGCGGGAGGGCCGATCCGCACAGATACGCAGTATTTT. Translated: CASSPTRLAGGPIRTDTQYF.

The chain recombines TRBV6-2 or TRBV6-3 with TRBJ2-7; D gene uncertain. CDR1 is MNHEY and CDR2 is SVGEGT in the germline V gene. V lost 2 bases to trimming and J lost 10 bases, with 15 bases between them. The CDR3 runs 13 residues. As DNA, the CDR3 is TGTGCCAGCAGTTACGAGAACAGTCGGCCCCAGTACTTC. It codes for CASSYENSRPQYF.

This clonotype is classed as medium-sized. J is TRBJ2-2 and V is TRBV6-5, with D possibly TRBD1 on 6 matching bases. The CDR3 consists of 15 residues. V lost 6 bases to trimming and J lost 0 bases, with 11 bases between them. Germline-derived CDR1 and CDR2 are MNHEY and SVGAGI. The CDR3 region has the DNA TGTGCCAGCAGGGGACATTTATCGAACACCGGGGAGCTGTTTTTT. This sequence encodes CASRGHLSNTGELFF.

The chain carries TRBV4-3 and TRBJ2-1; TRBD2 aligns across 9 bases. The CDR3 length is 21 residues. Germline CDR1 reads LGHNA; CDR2 reads YSLEER. V lost 1 base, J lost 4 bases, and 20 bases stayed unmatched. This CDR3 reads CASSQGERLRSAGGRYNEQFF. CDR3 DNA sequence: TGCGCCAGCAGCCAAGGGGAGAGGCTCCGCAGTGCGGGAGGGCGGTACAATGAGCAGTTCTTC.

This clonotype appeared a single time. This may come from a read error, since a much larger clone is one base off. The chain joins TRBV28 to TRBJ2-6, with D tentatively TRBD1 (5 bases). The V and J ends lost 5 bases and 4 bases respectively, with 15 bases between them. CDR3 length equals 16 residues. CDR1 and CDR2 from the germline V gene are MDHEN and SYDVKM. This CDR3 reads CASSTGPKAGANVLTF. The CDR3, as DNA: TGTGCCAGCAGTACAGGTCCCAAGGCCGGGGCCAACGTCCTGACTTTC.

In its sample, this clonotype ranks as medium-sized (0.01 to 0.1%). The CDR3: CASRSVDNSPLHF. The CDR3, as DNA: TGTGCCAGTAGGTCAGTTGATAATTCACCCCTCCACTTT. The rearrangement joins TRBV19 to TRBJ1-6; D is unclear. Trimming cost V 6 bases and J 5 bases, with 8 bases left between them. CDR1 and CDR2 (germline): LNHDA, SQIVND (reference sequence). The CDR3 length is 13 residues.

On this clonotype: Being one base from a much bigger clone, this may be a read error. Here the CDR3 omits its conserved ending phenylalanine or tryptophan, so a read error is the likely source. CDR3 nucleotides: TGTGCCAGCAGTGACTCGCGGGGGGGCACAGATACGCAGTATCTT. This codes for CASSDSRGGTDTQYL. The chain recombines TRBV6-4 with TRBJ2-3, with 8 bases fitting TRBD2. Per germline, CDR1 MRHNA and CDR2 SNTAGT. This CDR3 comprises 15 residues. The ends lost 0 bases at V and 1 base at J; junction bases unmatched: 0.

Comments on this clonotype: This may be a read error, as it is one base from a much larger clone. The CDR3 protein is CASSFRGIGKAFF. CDR3 nucleotide sequence: TGTGCCAGCAGCTTCCGAGGGATTGGTAAAGCTTTCTTT. The rearrangement links TRBV7-9 to TRBJ1-1; D call uncertain. The CDR3 runs to 13 residues. V was cut by 3 bases and J by 9 bases, with 14 bases left in between. Germline CDR1 and CDR2: SEHNR and FQNEAQ (reference sequence).

By share, this clonotype counts as medium-sized. The V and J genes are TRBV12-3 or TRBV12-4 and TRBJ1-4; D gene uncertain. CDR3 length: 13 residues. The V gene lost 4 bases and the J gene lost 6 bases, with 9 bases spanning the gap. The CDR3 protein is CASSSSGDEKLFF. The CDR3 DNA sequence: TGTGCCAGCAGTTCCTCTGGAGATGAAAAACTGTTTTTT.

The chain joins TRBV12-3 or TRBV12-4 to TRBJ1-6; 10 bases map to TRBD1. Losses at the gene ends were 6 bases for V and 9 bases for J; bases not matched to a gene: 11. The CDR3 is made up of 16 amino acids. CDR3 in amino acids: CASSLWLDRGSSPLHF. CDR3 nucleotide sequence: TGTGCCAGCAGCTTGTGGTTGGACAGGGGGAGTTCACCCCTCCACTTT.

This clonotype is termed medium-sized (0.01 to 0.1%). The chain is built from TRBV6-2 or TRBV6-3 and TRBJ1-2, with D unresolved. The CDR3 runs to 15 residues. Germline V gives CDR1 MNHEY, CDR2 SVGEGT. Between the trimmed V and J ends, which lost 6 bases and 2 bases, there was a span of 16 bases. CDR3 amino acids: CASRQLGGLNYGYTF. The CDR3 DNA reads as TGTGCCAGCAGGCAGTTAGGAGGGTTGAACTATGGCTACACCTTC.

This chain connects TRBV5-4 to TRBJ2-3, with 9 positions matching TRBD2. The CDR3 sequence is 13 residues long. Losses at the gene ends were 4 bases for V and 6 bases for J; bases not matched to a gene: 3. Germline loops: CDR1 SGHNT, CDR2 YYREEE (reference sequence). As DNA, the CDR3 is TGTGCCAGCAGCCTAGCGGGGCTGGATACGCAGTATTTT. Translating gives CASSLAGLDTQYF.

This clonotype is deemed medium-sized. This sequence joins TRBV18 and TRBJ2-5; no firm D call. Germline CDR1 reads KGHSH; CDR2 reads LQKENI. There are 14 residues in the CDR3. V shed 0 bases and J shed 1 base, with 6 bases lying between them. CDR3 sequence (DNA): TGTGCCAGCTCACCACCGTCACCCCAAGAGACCCAGTACTTC. Its translation is CASSPPSPQETQYF.

This clonotype is labeled as medium-sized (0.01 to 0.1%). The J gene is TRBJ2-5, the V gene TRBV19, with TRBD2 matching 9 bases. The V segment lost 5 bases and the J segment 4 bases; nucleotides outside the gene matches: 11. The germline V gene encodes CDR1 LNHDA and CDR2 SQIVND (reference sequence). The CDR3 consists of 16 residues. CDR3 loop: CASSPLGAGGGETQYF. The DNA of the CDR3 is TGTGCCAGTAGTCCCCTGGGAGCGGGGGGAGGAGAGACCCAGTACTTC.

About this clonotype: This sequence may be a read error, since a much larger clone differs from it by one base. The rearrangement joins TRBV20-1 to TRBJ1-6, with 10 bases that match TRBD1. The junction had 2 bases not matched to a gene; V was cut back by 5 bases and J by 7 bases. This CDR3 region has 13 residues. CDR1 and CDR2 (germline): DFQATT, SNEGSKA (reference sequence). CDR3 coding DNA: TGCAGTGCTCCGGGACAGGGGAATTCACCCCTCCACTTT. Protein product: CSAPGQGNSPLHF.

The chain recombines TRBV10-3 with TRBJ2-1; 11 bases agree with TRBD2. V lost 6 bases and J lost 0; bases outside the gene matches: 1. CDR3 size: 15 residues. Germline V gene lookup returns CDR1 ENHRY and CDR2 SYGVKD. As DNA, the CDR3 is TGTGCCATCAGGGGGACTAGCGGCTCCTACAATGAGCAGTTCTTC. Its protein product is CAIRGTSGSYNEQFF.

In this sample, this clonotype is medium-sized. This chain links TRBV29-1 with TRBJ2-5; no reliable D call. Per the germline V gene, CDR1 is SQVTM and CDR2 is ANQGSEA. Trimming took off 7 bases at V and 3 bases at J, with 12 bases between the two ends. The CDR3 runs to 12 residues. This chain's CDR3 is CSAGRLKETQYF. CDR3 bases: TGCAGCGCCGGAAGACTTAAAGAGACCCAGTACTTC.

The chain employs TRBV5-1 and TRBJ1-6; maybe TRBD1 (6 bases). CDR3 size: 16 residues. Germline loops: CDR1 SGHRS, CDR2 YFSETQ. Trimming left V 2 bases short and J 8 bases short, with 17 bases between. The CDR3 loop reads CASSLLTGSLDSPLHF. The CDR3 DNA reads TGCGCCAGCAGCTTATTAACAGGGTCCTTGGATTCACCCCTCCACTTT.

This clonotype is judged medium-sized. The chain employs TRBV27 and TRBJ2-7, with D possibly being TRBD2 (6 bases). Germline values: CDR1 MNHEY, CDR2 SMNVEV (reference sequence). With 2 bases removed from V and 4 bases from J, the gap between germline ends came to 18 bases. This CDR3 spans 16 amino acids. Here the CDR3 reads CASSLLSPGLVYEQYF. The CDR3 DNA reads as TGTGCCAGCAGTTTACTCTCTCCGGGACTGGTATACGAGCAGTACTTC.